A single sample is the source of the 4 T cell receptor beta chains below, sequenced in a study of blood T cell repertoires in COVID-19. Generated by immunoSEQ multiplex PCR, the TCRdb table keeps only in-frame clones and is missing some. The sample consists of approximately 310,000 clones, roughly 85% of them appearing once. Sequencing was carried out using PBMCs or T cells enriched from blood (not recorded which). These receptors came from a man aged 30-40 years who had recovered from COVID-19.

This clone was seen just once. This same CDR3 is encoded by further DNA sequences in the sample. The CDR3 coding sequence is TGCAGCGTAGTTGGACAGGGAGGGACTGAAGCTTTCTTT. Amino acids: CSVVGQGGTEAFF. V usage is TRBV29-1 and J usage is TRBJ1-1; 8 nucleotides agree with TRBD1. Germline-derived CDR1 and CDR2 are SQVTM and ANQGSEA. V was clipped by 6 bases and J by 5 bases; unmatched bases: 8. The CDR3 spans 13 residues.

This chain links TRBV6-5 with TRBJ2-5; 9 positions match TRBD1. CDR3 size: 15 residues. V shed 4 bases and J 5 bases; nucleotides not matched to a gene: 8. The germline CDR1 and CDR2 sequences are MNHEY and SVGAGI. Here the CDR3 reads CASSLYRGRDETQYF. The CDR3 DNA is TGTGCCAGCAGTTTGTACAGGGGGCGCGATGAGACCCAGTACTTC.

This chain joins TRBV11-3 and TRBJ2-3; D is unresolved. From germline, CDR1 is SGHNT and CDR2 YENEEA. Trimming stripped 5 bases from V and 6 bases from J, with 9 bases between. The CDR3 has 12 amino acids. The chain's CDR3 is CASSKSRDTQYF. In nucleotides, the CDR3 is TGTGCCAGCAGCAAGTCCAGGGATACGCAGTATTTT. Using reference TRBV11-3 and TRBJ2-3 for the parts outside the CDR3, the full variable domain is EAGVVQSPRYKIIEKKQPVAFWCNPISGHNTLYWYLQNLGQGPELLIRYENEEAVDDSQLPKDRFSAERLKGVDSTLKIQPAELGDSAVYLCASSKSRDTQYFGPGTRLTVL.

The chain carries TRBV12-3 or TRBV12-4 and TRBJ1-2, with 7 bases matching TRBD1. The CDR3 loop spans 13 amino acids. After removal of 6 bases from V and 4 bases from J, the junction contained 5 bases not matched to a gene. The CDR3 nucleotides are TGTGCCAGCAGCACGGCAGGGGGCTATGGCTACACCTTC. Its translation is CASSTAGGYGYTF.